Each of the 11 T cell receptor beta chains below was sequenced from the same sample in a study of T cell responses to AZD1222 COVID-19 vaccine. Method: immunoSEQ multiplex PCR; TCRdb's copy keeps in-frame clones and lacks some. The data hold 150,000 or so clones, with 92% observed a single time. The sample consisted of peripheral blood, taken on day 0 of AZD1222 vaccination. The receptors shown here come from an adult in good health.

This clone has more than one count but fewer than ten. The V and J genes are TRBV6-5 and TRBJ2-1; D is perhaps TRBD1 (6 bases). The germline gives CDR1 MNHEY, CDR2 SVGAGI. V gave up 2 bases and J gave up 2 bases, with 13 bases separating them. The CDR3 is 16 residues long. DNA for the CDR3: TGTGCCAGCAGTTACCGAGGGGGAAGAGCCTACAATGAGCAGTTCTTC. Its protein product is CASSYRGGRAYNEQFF.

The V call is TRBV5-8, the J call TRBJ1-5; weak D call: TRBD1 (6 bases). Trimming left V 2 bases short and J 7 bases short, with 13 bases between. The CDR3 is 14 amino acids. The germline V gene encodes CDR1 SGHTS and CDR2 YDEGEE. The CDR3 DNA reads as TGTGCCAGCAGCTTACAGGGTATGGAGCAGCCCCAGCATTTT. It is translated as CASSLQGMEQPQHF.

This clone is a singleton in its sample. The chain uses TRBV6-5 and TRBJ1-2; tentatively, D is TRBD1 (5 bases). Germline CDR1 and CDR2: MNHEY and SVGAGI. Trimming took off 4 bases at V and 2 bases at J, with 14 bases between the two ends. The CDR3 runs 15 residues. CDR3 loop: CASSFTGTGNYGYTF. Here the CDR3 DNA reads TGTGCCAGCAGTTTCACCGGGACTGGAAACTATGGCTACACCTTC.

The J gene is TRBJ1-1, the V gene TRBV3-1 (or the pseudogene TRBV3-2), with D possibly being TRBD1 (6 bases). CDR1 and CDR2 (germline): LGHDT, YNNKEL (reference sequence). The germline V and J ends were trimmed by 1 base and 6 bases, with 12 bases remaining between them. The CDR3 has 14 residues. The DNA of the CDR3 is TGTGCCAGCAGCCAAGGGGGGGACAACTCTGAAGCTTTCTTT. Amino acids: CASSQGGDNSEAFF.

The chain has TRBV6-5 and TRBJ1-1; D not resolved. Germline V gene sequence: CDR1 MNHEY, CDR2 SVGAGI. The CDR3 has 13 residues. V gave up 0 bases and J gave up 3 bases, with 5 bases separating them. The DNA for the CDR3 is TGTGCCAGCAGTTACTCCTCGTACACTGAAGCTTTCTTT. This translates into CASSYSSYTEAFF.

This clone was picked up one time. The rearrangement links TRBV6-6 to TRBJ2-4; the D gene could be TRBD1 or TRBD2 (5 bases each). CDR1 and CDR2 (germline): MNHNY, SVGAGI (reference sequence). The CDR3 covers 16 residues. Deletions cut 6 bases from V and 0 bases from J, with 15 bases between. DNA for the CDR3: TGTGCCAGCAGCCCCGGGACCGCGCTAGCCAAAAACATTCAGTACTTC. Its translation is CASSPGTALAKNIQYF.

This rearrangement joins TRBV25-1 to TRBJ1-1; D is possibly TRBD1 (6 bases). Trimming removed 4 bases from V and 2 bases from J, with 14 bases in between. Germline V lookup: CDR1 MGHDK, CDR2 SYGVNS. This CDR3 comprises 15 residues. In DNA form, the CDR3 reads TGTGCCAGCAGTGTAGGGGGGGTGCTTAACACTGAAGCTTTCTTT. Its protein is CASSVGGVLNTEAFF.

The chain uses TRBV7-9 and TRBJ1-4; D remains unclear. Germline-derived CDR1 and CDR2 are SEHNR and FQNEAQ (reference sequence). V dropped 2 bases and J dropped 0 bases, with 7 bases sitting between them. The CDR3 has 15 residues. The CDR3: CASSLLFSTNEKLFF. In nucleotides, the CDR3 is TGTGCCAGCAGCTTACTATTCTCAACTAATGAAAAACTGTTTTTT.

This clone is a singleton in its sample. CDR3 in DNA: TGTGCCAGCAGCAGGAGCGGGAGAGGTGAGCAGTACTTC. Its translation is CASSRSGRGEQYF. The J gene is TRBJ2-7, the V gene TRBV6-2 or TRBV6-3; 8 bases map to TRBD2. From germline, CDR1 is MNHEY and CDR2 SVGEGT. The CDR3 runs 13 residues. V lost 6 bases and J lost 7; bases outside the gene matches: 8.

The chain joins TRBV24-1 to TRBJ1-2; 11 nucleotides agree with TRBD1. There are 18 residues in the CDR3. CDR1 is KGHDR and CDR2 is SFDVKD in the germline V gene. V dropped 1 base and J dropped 0; count of bases not matched to a gene: 6. The CDR3 DNA sequence: TGTGCCACCAGTGATTTCAGGACAGGGGGCAAGACTAACTATGGCTACACCTTC. Its translation is CATSDFRTGGKTNYGYTF.

The chain joins TRBV4-2 to TRBJ2-5, with 7 positions matching TRBD2. Germline V CDR1 and CDR2: LGHNA, YNFKEQ. The CDR3 covers 17 residues. The trim removed 4 bases at V and 3 bases at J, leaving 14 bases unmatched. The DNA of the CDR3 is TGTGCCAGCAGCCTCACCGGGAGGTCCTCCCCGGAAGAGACCCAGTACTTC. Its protein is CASSLTGRSSPEETQYF.